This TCR beta chain was identified during a study of blood T cell repertoires in COVID-19. V shed 5 bases and J 5 bases; nucleotides not matched to a gene: 5. The germline V gene has CDR1 SGHVS and CDR2 FQNEAQ. This CDR3 has 14 residues. In the source study's methods: Amplification of reference gene primers provided the estimated nucleated cell counts. This table comes from immunoSEQ multiplex PCR, and its TCRdb copy is limited to in-frame clones, with some not included. V, J and clone size derive from that table, while D and trimming were established from the DNA sequence. Of tens of thousands of clones in the sample, 70% to 80% are singletons; the top ten hold around 25%.

The chain employs TRBV7-8 and TRBJ2-2, with 7 positions matching TRBD1. Material for sequencing was peripheral blood. The clonotype was recovered from a human donor in a cohort sampled during active COVID-19. The CDR3: CASSPRGLTGELFF. For the CDR3, the DNA is TGTGCCAGCAGCCCAAGGGGGCTTACCGGGGAGCTGTTTTTT.